The 23 T cell receptor beta chains below were found in one sample sequenced in a study of vaccination and CD4 T cells after COVID-19. MiXCR was run by TCRdb on the PCR reads, yielding one entry per CDR3 protein. The sample holds approximately 29,000 distinct CDR3 sequences, 50% seen once. The time point: late sampling 161 to 241 days after vaccination in a few convalescent patients. The sequencing here drew on CD4+ T cells from blood, taken about 7 months after SARS-CoV-2 vaccination. The receptors stem from a human donor who had recovered from COVID-19.

A few counts support this clonotype. The genes are TRBV28 and TRBJ1-1, with 9 bases matching TRBD1. This CDR3 region has 16 residues. The germline V gene has CDR1 MDHEN and CDR2 SYDVKM. The J segment lost 3 bases and the V segment lost 6 bases, leaving 11 bases of the junction unmatched. The CDR3 DNA reads as TGTGCCAGCAGCCACAGGACAGGGGCTGGGGACACTGAAGCTTTCTTT. It yields the protein CASSHRTGAGDTEAFF.

This chain links TRBV28 with TRBJ2-7; 8 nucleotides match TRBD1. J lost 0 bases, V lost 6 bases, and 4 bases had no gene match. The CDR3 runs to 14 residues. The germline CDR1 and CDR2 sequences are MDHEN and SYDVKM. CDR3 amino acids: CASRGGQASYEQYF. The CDR3, as DNA: TGTGCCAGCAGGGGGGGACAGGCCTCCTACGAGCAGTACTTC.

The chain recombines TRBV7-2 with TRBJ2-2, with 8 bases lining up with TRBD2. Germline V gene data show CDR1 as SGHTA and CDR2 as FQGNSA. V was pared by 3 bases and J by 5 bases, with 8 bases of the junction left unmatched. The CDR3 loop spans 16 amino acids. The CDR3 sequence: CASSLGLTGGTGELFF. The CDR3 DNA reads TGTGCCAGCAGCTTGGGACTAACGGGAGGGACCGGGGAGCTGTTTTTT.

This chain joins TRBV27 and TRBJ2-7; 11 nucleotides align to TRBD1. This CDR3 has 17 residues. Germline CDR1 reads MNHEY; CDR2 reads SMNVEV (reference sequence). The V segment lost 2 bases and the J segment 3 bases; nucleotides outside the gene matches: 9. The CDR3 sequence is CASSLTGPGQGGYEQYF. For the CDR3, the DNA is TGTGCCAGCAGTTTAACGGGGCCGGGACAGGGGGGCTACGAGCAGTACTTC.

The gene calls are TRBV7-9 and TRBJ1-1; no reliable D call. From germline, CDR1 is SEHNR and CDR2 FQNEAQ (reference sequence). This CDR3 contains 15 residues. The germline V and J ends were trimmed by 5 bases and 1 base, with 14 bases remaining between them. Here the CDR3 reads CASSAPPAGNTEAFF. The CDR3 region has the DNA TGTGCCAGCAGCGCCCCACCGGCAGGGAACACTGAAGCTTTCTTT.

The V and J genes are TRBV7-2 and TRBJ2-7, with 14 bases that match TRBD2. V gave up 5 bases and J gave up 2 bases; unmatched junction bases: 5. The CDR3 is 16 amino acids. From germline, CDR1 is SGHTA and CDR2 FQGNSA. The CDR3 is CASSAGTSGSTYEQYF. CDR3 nucleotides: TGTGCCAGCAGCGCCGGGACTAGCGGGAGTACCTACGAGCAGTACTTC.

The chain employs TRBV10-3 and TRBJ2-5; 7 bases map to TRBD2. The CDR3 extends over 14 amino acids. CDR1 is ENHRY and CDR2 is SYGVKD in the germline V gene. V gave up 6 bases and J gave up 3 bases; unmatched junction bases: 7. CDR3 DNA sequence: TGTGCCATCAGATCGGCGAGCGGGGAAGAGACCCAGTACTTC. It specifies CAIRSASGEETQYF.

The rearrangement joins TRBV7-2 to TRBJ2-5; no firm D call. Germline V lookup: CDR1 SGHTA, CDR2 FQGNSA. There are 11 residues in the CDR3. Trimming removed 6 bases from V and 2 bases from J, with 4 bases in between. The CDR3: CASREQETQYF. The CDR3 coding sequence is TGTGCCAGCAGGGAGCAAGAGACCCAGTACTTC.

The gene calls are TRBV7-9 and TRBJ2-5; D gene unclear. CDR3 length equals 13 residues. Germline CDR1 and CDR2: SEHNR and FQNEAQ (reference sequence). V lost 1 base and J 2 bases, leaving 5 bases between the germline ends. This CDR3 is CASSLVAQETQYF. In DNA, the CDR3 is TGTGCCAGCAGCTTAGTCGCTCAAGAGACCCAGTACTTC.

The V and J genes are TRBV25-1 and TRBJ2-7; D is unclear. Germline V gene sequence: CDR1 MGHDK, CDR2 SYGVNS. The CDR3 is 12 residues long. Deletions cut 2 bases from V and 3 bases from J, with 5 bases between. CDR3 loop: CASSEDGYEQYF. For the CDR3, the DNA is TGTGCCAGCAGTGAAGACGGCTACGAGCAGTACTTC.

The V and J genes are TRBV20-1 and TRBJ2-7; the D is unclear. This CDR3 region has 12 residues. Germline CDR1 and CDR2: DFQATT and SNEGSKA (reference sequence). Trimming left V 6 bases short and J 6 bases short, with 15 bases between. Here the CDR3 reads CSARTQAPEQYF. CDR3 sequence (DNA): TGCAGTGCCAGAACACAAGCCCCCGAGCAGTACTTC.

V usage is TRBV12-3 or TRBV12-4 and J usage is TRBJ1-6; possibly TRBD1 for D (6 bases). CDR3 size: 14 residues. Trimming removed 7 bases at V and 6 bases at J, with 13 bases between. The DNA for the CDR3 is TGTGCCAGCACCCTTGACAGGTTTAATTCACCCCTCCACTTT. It yields the protein CASTLDRFNSPLHF.

V gene TRBV28 combines with J gene TRBJ1-6; D remains unclear. The V end lost 7 bases, the J end lost 4 bases, and 11 bases lay between the germline ends. From germline, CDR1 is MDHEN and CDR2 SYDVKM. The CDR3 has 14 amino acids. CDR3 nucleotide sequence: TGTGCCAGCACCAAGTCTCCGTATAATTCACCCCTCCACTTT. Amino acid sequence: CASTKSPYNSPLHF.

V and J are TRBV19 and TRBJ2-3; D is undetermined. CDR1 and CDR2 from the germline V gene are LNHDA and SQIVND (reference sequence). Trimming took 1 base from V and 0 from J, leaving 8 bases between them. CDR3 length: 15 residues. In nucleotides, the CDR3 is TGTGCCAGTAGTATAGTTGTAGACAGCACAGATACGCAGTATTTT. Its translation is CASSIVVDSTDTQYF.

J is TRBJ2-4 and V is TRBV19; D uncertain. CDR3 length: 14 amino acids. Trimming stripped 10 bases from V and 3 bases from J, with 16 bases between. The germline gives CDR1 LNHDA, CDR2 SQIVND (reference sequence). CDR3 DNA sequence: TGTGCCACCAACGACCCCGGCGTCAAAAACATTCAGTACTTC. As protein: CATNDPGVKNIQYF. Supplemented by reference TRBV19 and TRBJ2-4, the full variable domain reads DGGITQSPKYLFRKEGQNVTLSCEQNLNHDAMYWYRQDPGQGLRLIYYSQIVNDFQKGDIAEGYSVSREKKESFPLTVTSAQKNPTAFYLCATNDPGVKNIQYFGAGTRLSVL.

This clonotype was seen just once. The J gene is TRBJ2-7, the V gene TRBV20-1, with D uncertain. CDR3 length equals 14 residues. Germline lookup yields CDR1 DFQATT and CDR2 SNEGSKA (reference sequence). Trimming took 1 base from V and 13 from J, leaving 23 bases between them. The CDR3 coding sequence is TGCAGTGCTAGAGTCAGCACTAACTTCGCTCTTTTTTACTTC. It yields the protein CSARVSTNFALFYF.

The CDR3 spells CASRKQGGNQPQHF. CDR3 bases: TGTGCCAGCAGGAAACAGGGAGGAAATCAGCCCCAGCATTTT. The chain is built from TRBV6-1 and TRBJ1-5; D perhaps matches TRBD1 (6 bases). In germline, CDR1 is MNHNS, CDR2 SASEGT. The CDR3 contains 14 residues. V was trimmed by 6 bases and J by 4 bases, leaving 13 bases between them.

This clonotype was counted between two and nine times. This sequence joins TRBV19 and TRBJ2-7, with TRBD2 matching over 10 bases. Trimming removed 3 bases from V and 7 bases from J; junction bases left unmatched: 3. CDR1 LNHDA and CDR2 SQIVND come from the germline V gene (reference sequence). This CDR3 contains 13 residues. CDR3 bases: TGTGCCAGTAGTATCCAGCGGGAGGGTGAGCAGTACTTC. It codes for CASSIQREGEQYF.

The gene calls are TRBV27 and TRBJ2-5; 9 nucleotides align to TRBD1. The CDR3 length is 16 residues. Germline V gene sequence: CDR1 MNHEY, CDR2 SMNVEV (reference sequence). V dropped 6 bases and J dropped 3; count of bases not matched to a gene: 11. CDR3 amino acids: CASRSVGTGLEETQYF. In nucleotides, the CDR3 is TGTGCCAGCAGGTCCGTGGGGACAGGGTTAGAAGAGACCCAGTACTTC.

The rearrangement uses TRBV28 and TRBJ1-2; D is possibly TRBD1 (6 bases). Trimming left V 0 bases short and J 8 bases short, with 16 bases between. The germline V gene has CDR1 MDHEN and CDR2 SYDVKM. The CDR3 consists of 15 residues. Written as DNA, the CDR3 is TGTGCCAGCAGTTTATGGTTCGGGGGGGCGGGAGGCTACACCTTC. This codes for CASSLWFGGAGGYTF.

The rearrangement links TRBV6-1 to TRBJ1-6, with D uncertain. With 2 bases removed from V and 8 bases from J, the gap between germline ends came to 10 bases. Germline CDR1 and CDR2: MNHNS and SASEGT. This CDR3 contains 14 residues. For the CDR3, the DNA is TGTGCCAGCAGTGAATCCCCCCAGTATTCACCCCTCCACTTT. Residues: CASSESPQYSPLHF.

Only a few counts were recorded for this clonotype. This chain joins TRBV29-1 and TRBJ1-2, with D possibly being TRBD1 (6 bases). This CDR3 is 12 amino acids long. The germline gives CDR1 SQVTM, CDR2 ANQGSEA. Deletions cut 7 bases from V and 2 bases from J, with 11 bases between. CDR3 nucleotide sequence: TGCAGCGCTGGACAGCCCAACTATGGCTACACCTTC. It translates to CSAGQPNYGYTF.

This clonotype was counted only a few times. The V gene is TRBV15, the J gene TRBJ2-5; TRBD1 agrees at 7 bases. Germline CDR1 LNHNV, CDR2 YYDKDF (reference sequence). V shed 3 bases and J 7 bases; nucleotides not matched to a gene: 11. This CDR3 spans 15 amino acids. The CDR3 here is CATSSKTGLGVTQYF. Written as DNA, the CDR3 is TGTGCCACCAGCAGTAAGACAGGGCTTGGTGTGACCCAGTACTTC.